The present entry profiles one T cell receptor (beta chain) with its context. CDR1 and CDR2 from the germline V gene are LGHNA and YNFKEQ. With 1 base removed from V and 6 bases from J, the gap between germline ends came to 12 bases. This CDR3 is 15 amino acids long. These data belong to a study of CD8 T cells in Susac syndrome. Whole-study context: The Susac syndrome patients were therapy-naive, on corticosteroids, or on intravenous immunoglobulin alone at blood draw.

RNA totalling roughly 0.5 to 1 ug underwent reverse transcription with random hexamers. In TCRdb, the immunoSEQ multiplex PCR reads were re-called with MiXCR into one record per CDR3 protein. The sample lists about 110,000 distinct CDR3 sequences; roughly 94% were seen once. Input material: CD8+ T cells from PBMCs. The J gene is TRBJ2-2, the V gene TRBV4-2; D not resolved. This sequence was found in a human donor with Susac syndrome. The CDR3 nucleotides are TGTGCCAGCAGCCAAGGGCCGTTGGGCGCCGGGGAGCTGTTTTTT. Translating it yields CASSQGPLGAGELFF.